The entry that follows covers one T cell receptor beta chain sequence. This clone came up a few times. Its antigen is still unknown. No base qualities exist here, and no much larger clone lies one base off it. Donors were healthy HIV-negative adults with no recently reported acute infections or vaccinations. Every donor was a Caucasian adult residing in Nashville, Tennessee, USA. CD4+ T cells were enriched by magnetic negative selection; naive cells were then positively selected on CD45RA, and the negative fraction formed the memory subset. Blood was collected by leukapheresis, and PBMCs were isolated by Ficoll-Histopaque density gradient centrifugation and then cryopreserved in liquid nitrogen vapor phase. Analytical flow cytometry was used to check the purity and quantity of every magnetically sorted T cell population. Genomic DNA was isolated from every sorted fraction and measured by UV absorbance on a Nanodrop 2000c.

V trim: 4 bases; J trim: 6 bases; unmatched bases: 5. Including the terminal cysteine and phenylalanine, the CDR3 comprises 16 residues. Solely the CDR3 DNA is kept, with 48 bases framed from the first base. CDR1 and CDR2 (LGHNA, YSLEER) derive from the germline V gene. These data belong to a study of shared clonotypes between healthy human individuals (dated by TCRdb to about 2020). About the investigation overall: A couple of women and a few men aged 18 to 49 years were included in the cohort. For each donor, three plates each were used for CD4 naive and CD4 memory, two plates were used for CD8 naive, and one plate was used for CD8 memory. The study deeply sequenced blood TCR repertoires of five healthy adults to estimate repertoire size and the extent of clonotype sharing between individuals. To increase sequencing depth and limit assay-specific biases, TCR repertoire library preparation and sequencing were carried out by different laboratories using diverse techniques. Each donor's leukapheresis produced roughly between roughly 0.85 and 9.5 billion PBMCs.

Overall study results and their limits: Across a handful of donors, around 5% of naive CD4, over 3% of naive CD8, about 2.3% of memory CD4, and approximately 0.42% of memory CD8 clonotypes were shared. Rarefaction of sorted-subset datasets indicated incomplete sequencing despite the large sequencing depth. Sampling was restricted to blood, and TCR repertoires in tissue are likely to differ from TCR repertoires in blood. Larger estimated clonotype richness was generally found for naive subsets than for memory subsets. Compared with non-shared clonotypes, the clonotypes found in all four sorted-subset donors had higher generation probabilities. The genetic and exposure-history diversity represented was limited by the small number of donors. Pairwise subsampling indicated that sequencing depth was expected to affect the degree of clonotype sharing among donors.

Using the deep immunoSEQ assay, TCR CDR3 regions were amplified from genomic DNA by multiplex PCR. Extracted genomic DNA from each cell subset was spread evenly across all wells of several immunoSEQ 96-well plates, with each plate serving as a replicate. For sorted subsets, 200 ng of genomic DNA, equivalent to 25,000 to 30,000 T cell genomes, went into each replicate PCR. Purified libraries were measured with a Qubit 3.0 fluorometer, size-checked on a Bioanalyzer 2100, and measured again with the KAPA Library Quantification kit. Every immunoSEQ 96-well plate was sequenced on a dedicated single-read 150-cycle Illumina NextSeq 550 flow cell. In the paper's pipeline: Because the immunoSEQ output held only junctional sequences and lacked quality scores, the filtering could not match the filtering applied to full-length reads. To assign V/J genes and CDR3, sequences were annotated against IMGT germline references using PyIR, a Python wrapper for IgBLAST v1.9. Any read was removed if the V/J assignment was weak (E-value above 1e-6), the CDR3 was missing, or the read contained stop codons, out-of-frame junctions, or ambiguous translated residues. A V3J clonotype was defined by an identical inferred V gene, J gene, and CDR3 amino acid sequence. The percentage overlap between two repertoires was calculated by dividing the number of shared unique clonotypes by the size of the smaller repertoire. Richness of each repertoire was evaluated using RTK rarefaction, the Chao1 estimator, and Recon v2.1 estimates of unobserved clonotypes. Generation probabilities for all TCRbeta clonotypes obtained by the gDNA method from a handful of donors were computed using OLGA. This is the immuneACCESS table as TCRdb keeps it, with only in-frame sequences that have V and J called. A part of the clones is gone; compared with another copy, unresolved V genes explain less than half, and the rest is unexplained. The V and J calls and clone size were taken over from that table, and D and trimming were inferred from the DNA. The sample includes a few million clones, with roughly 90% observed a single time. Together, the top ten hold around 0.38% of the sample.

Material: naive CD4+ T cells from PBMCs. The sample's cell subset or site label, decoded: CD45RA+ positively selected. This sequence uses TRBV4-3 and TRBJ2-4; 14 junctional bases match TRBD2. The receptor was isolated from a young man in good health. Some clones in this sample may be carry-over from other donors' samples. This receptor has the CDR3 CASSPYGTSGRNIQYF. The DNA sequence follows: TGCGCCAGCAGCCCTTACGGGACTAGCGGGAGAAACATTCAGTACTTC.